This T cell receptor (beta chain) was captured in a study of technical replicates of blood from several donors. The CDR3 runs 14 residues. Germline V lookup: CDR1 KGHSH, CDR2 LQKENI. V lost 3 bases to trimming and J lost 10 bases, with 18 bases between them. TCRdb's table, derived via immunoSEQ multiplex PCR, lists solely in-frame clones and lacks some. The table records just over 55,000 clones, around 93% of them present only once. This receptor was taken from a human donor in good health. Some clones in this sample may be carry-over from other donors' samples. The chain uses TRBV18 and TRBJ1-2, with a weak D call TRBD1 (6 bases). What was sequenced was PBMCs. The CDR3 bases are TGTGCCAGCTCACCTACCAAGGGGGAAAAAGACTACACCTTC. Its protein is CASSPTKGEKDYTF.